Below, one T cell receptor beta chain is given with its context. What it binds is not known. The sample belongs to a study of Ad26.COV2.S vaccination and SARS-CoV-2 variants. Overall study context: Of the COV1001 trial arms, the Ad26.COV2.S arm included the donor. Each vaccinee took Ad26.COV2.S intramuscularly, once or twice 56 days apart. Study-level results: Researchers reported similar non-spike TCR breadth in vaccine and placebo recipients.

Treatment indicated: some 20 received Ad26.COV2.S at low or high dose, single or two shots; roughly 5 received placebo; per-sample allocation not given. Day 63 after the first vaccine or placebo injection was the time point for sampling. This adult donor, from Boston, was 18-55 years old. CDR3 length equals 13 residues. Germline values: CDR1 MNHEY, CDR2 SMNVEV (reference sequence). Trimming removed 4 bases from V and 6 bases from J, with 10 bases in between. Libraries were prepared by immunoSEQ multiplex PCR; TCRdb keeps only in-frame clonotypes and omits some of them. The sample holds about 480,000 clones, around 85% seen once.

Material: peripheral blood, obtained in a trial of Ad26.COV2.S vaccine versus placebo. V and J are TRBV27 and TRBJ2-1; a weak D match, TRBD2 (5 bases). The sequence was collected from a person aged 18-60 years who received the Ad26.COV2.S COVID-19 vaccine or a placebo. CDR3 amino acids: CASSSGGLNEQFF. The CDR3 nucleotides read TGTGCCAGCAGTTCCGGCGGACTCAATGAGCAGTTCTTC.